A single sample is the source of the 5 T cell receptor beta chains below, sequenced in a study of PD-L1 blockade in urothelial cancer (dated by TCRdb to the late 2010s). Library preparation employed the immunoSEQ multiplex PCR assay. TCRdb obtained this table from immuneACCESS and retained in-frame rearrangements with V and J assigned. These tables miss some clones; where compared with another copy, unresolved V genes account for less than half of the shortfall, and the remainder is unexplained. For this sample the table gives 98,000 or so clones, of which 85% to 90% were detected only once. About 1.6% of the sample is in the top ten clones. The time point label for this specimen denotes: pretreatment peripheral blood. This specimen was PBMCs, taken around atezolizumab (anti-PD-L1) treatment. These receptors all come from a man in his sixties with urothelial cancer.

The chain employs TRBV2 and TRBJ2-3; TRBD1 agrees at 11 bases. V dropped 2 bases and J dropped 5; count of bases not matched to a gene: 9. Germline assignment: CDR1 SNHLY and CDR2 FYNNEI. The CDR3 sequence is 17 residues long. CDR3 region: CASSETTGQGVQDTQYF. In DNA, the CDR3 is TGTGCCAGCAGTGAAACGACGGGACAGGGGGTTCAAGATACGCAGTATTTT.

V is TRBV4-3 and J is TRBJ2-3; 13 nucleotides line up with TRBD2. Germline-derived CDR1 and CDR2 are LGHNA and YSLEER. The trim removed 6 bases at V and 2 bases at J, leaving 8 bases unmatched. CDR3 length: 17 residues. CDR3 sequence: CASRLRTSGGYTDTQYF. The DNA of the CDR3 is TGCGCCAGCAGACTTCGGACTAGCGGGGGATACACAGATACGCAGTATTTT.

The chain links TRBV5-4 to TRBJ1-1; TRBD1 agrees at 7 bases. Losses at the gene ends were 7 bases for V and 5 bases for J; bases not matched to a gene: 5. Germline V gives CDR1 SGHNT, CDR2 YYREEE (reference sequence). The CDR3 length is 12 residues. For the CDR3, the DNA is TGTGCCAGCTCAAGGGGGCGAACTGAAGCTTTCTTT. Protein: CASSRGRTEAFF.

This chain connects TRBV7-2 to TRBJ2-7; 11 bases agree with TRBD2. The germline CDR1 and CDR2 sequences are SGHTA and FQGNSA. This CDR3 is built from 13 residues. V dropped 4 bases and J dropped 5; count of bases not matched to a gene: 1. The CDR3, as DNA: TGTGCCAGCAGCTCTAGCGGGAGGCACGAGCAGTACTTC. Its protein is CASSSSGRHEQYF.

The gene calls are TRBV28 and TRBJ2-7; 8 bases line up with TRBD2. Germline-derived CDR1 and CDR2 are MDHEN and SYDVKM. V shed 4 bases and J 7 bases; nucleotides not matched to a gene: 12. The length of the CDR3 is 15 residues. The CDR3 DNA reads as TGTGCCAGCAGTTCCCGGGGTAGCGGGATCCTGGAGCAGTACTTC. This translates into CASSSRGSGILEQYF.